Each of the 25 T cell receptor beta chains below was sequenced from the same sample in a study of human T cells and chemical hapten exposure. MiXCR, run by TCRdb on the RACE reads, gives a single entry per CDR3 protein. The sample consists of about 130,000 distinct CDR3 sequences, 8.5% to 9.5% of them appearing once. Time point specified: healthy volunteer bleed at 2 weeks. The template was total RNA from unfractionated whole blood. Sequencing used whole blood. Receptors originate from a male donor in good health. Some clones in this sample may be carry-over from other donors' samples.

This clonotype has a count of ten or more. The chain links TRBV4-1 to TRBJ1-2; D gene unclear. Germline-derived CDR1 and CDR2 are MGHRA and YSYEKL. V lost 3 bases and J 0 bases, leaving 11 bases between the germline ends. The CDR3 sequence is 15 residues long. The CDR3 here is CASSHRVFSNYGYTF. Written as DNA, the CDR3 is TGCGCCAGCAGCCACCGGGTCTTTTCTAACTATGGCTACACCTTC.

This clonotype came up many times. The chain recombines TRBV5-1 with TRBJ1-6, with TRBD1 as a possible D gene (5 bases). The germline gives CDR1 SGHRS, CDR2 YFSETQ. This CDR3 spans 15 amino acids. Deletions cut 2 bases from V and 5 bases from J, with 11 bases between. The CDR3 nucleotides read TGCGCCAGCAGCTTTTCGCAGGACAATAATTCACCCCTCCACTTT. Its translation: CASSFSQDNNSPLHF.

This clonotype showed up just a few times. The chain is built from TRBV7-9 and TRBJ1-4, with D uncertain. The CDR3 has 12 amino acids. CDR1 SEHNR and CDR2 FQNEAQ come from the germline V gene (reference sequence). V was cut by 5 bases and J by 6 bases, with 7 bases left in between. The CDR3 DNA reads TGTGCCAGCAGCAACCCGGATGAAAAACTGTTTTTT. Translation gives CASSNPDEKLFF.

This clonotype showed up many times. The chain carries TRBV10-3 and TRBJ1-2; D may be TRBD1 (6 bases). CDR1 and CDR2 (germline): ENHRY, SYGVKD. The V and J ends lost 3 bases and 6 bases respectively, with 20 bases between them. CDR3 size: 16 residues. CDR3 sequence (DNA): TGTGCCATCAGTGAACCTACGGTCGCGGGGGGCGATGGCTACACCTTC. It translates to CAISEPTVAGGDGYTF.

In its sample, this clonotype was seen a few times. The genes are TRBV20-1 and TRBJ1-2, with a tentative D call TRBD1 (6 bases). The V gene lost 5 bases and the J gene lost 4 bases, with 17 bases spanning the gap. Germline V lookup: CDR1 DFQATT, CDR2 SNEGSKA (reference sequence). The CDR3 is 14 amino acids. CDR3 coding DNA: TGCAGTGCTCCCTCTGAACAGGGCTTCTATGGCTACACCTTC. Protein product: CSAPSEQGFYGYTF.

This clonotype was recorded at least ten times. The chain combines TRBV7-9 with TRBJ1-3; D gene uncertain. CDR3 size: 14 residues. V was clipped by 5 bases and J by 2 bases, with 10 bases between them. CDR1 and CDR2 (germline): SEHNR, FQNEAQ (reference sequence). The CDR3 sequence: CASSPRATGNTIYF. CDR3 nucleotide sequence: TGTGCCAGCAGCCCCCGGGCAACTGGAAACACCATATATTTT.

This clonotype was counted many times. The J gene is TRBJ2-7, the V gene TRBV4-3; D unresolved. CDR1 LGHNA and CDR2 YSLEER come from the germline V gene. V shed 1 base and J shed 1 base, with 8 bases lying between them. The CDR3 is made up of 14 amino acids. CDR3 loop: CASSQGVMSYEQYF. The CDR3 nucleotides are TGCGCCAGCAGCCAAGGAGTCATGTCCTACGAGCAGTACTTC.

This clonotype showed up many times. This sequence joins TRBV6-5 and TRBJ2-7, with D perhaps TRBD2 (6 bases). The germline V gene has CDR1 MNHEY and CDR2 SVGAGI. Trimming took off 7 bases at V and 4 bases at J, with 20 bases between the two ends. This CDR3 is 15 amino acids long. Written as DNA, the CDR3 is TGTGCCAGCATCCCAGAGGCGGGGAATCTTTACGAGCAGTACTTC. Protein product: CASIPEAGNLYEQYF.

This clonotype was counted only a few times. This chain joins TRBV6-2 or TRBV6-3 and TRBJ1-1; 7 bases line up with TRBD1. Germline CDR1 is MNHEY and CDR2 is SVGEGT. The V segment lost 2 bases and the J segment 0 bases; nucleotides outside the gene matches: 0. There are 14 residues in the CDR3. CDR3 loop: CASSYQGVNTEAFF. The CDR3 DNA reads TGTGCCAGCAGTTACCAGGGGGTGAACACTGAAGCTTTCTTT.

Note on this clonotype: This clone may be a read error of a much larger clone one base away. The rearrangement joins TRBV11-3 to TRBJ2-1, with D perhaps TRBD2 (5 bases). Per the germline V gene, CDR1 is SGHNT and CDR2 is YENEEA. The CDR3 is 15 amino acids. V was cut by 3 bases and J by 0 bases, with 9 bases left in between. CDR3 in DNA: TGTGCCAGCAGCTTGGATAGCGTCTCCTACAATGAGCAGTTCTTC. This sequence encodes CASSLDSVSYNEQFF.

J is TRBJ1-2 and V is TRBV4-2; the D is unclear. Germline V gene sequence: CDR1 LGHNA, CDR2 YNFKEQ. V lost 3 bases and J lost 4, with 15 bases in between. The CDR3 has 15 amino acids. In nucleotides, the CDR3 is TGTGCCAGCAGCCAGGACGCCTGGACCGTCTATGGCTACACCTTC. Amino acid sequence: CASSQDAWTVYGYTF.

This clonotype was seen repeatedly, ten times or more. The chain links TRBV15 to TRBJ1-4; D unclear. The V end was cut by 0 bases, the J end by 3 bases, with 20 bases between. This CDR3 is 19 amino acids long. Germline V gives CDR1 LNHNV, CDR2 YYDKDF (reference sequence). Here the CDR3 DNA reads TGTGCCACCAGCAGAGATTCGAACGGTGTCGGCAGTTCTAATGAAAAACTGTTTTTT. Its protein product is CATSRDSNGVGSSNEKLFF.

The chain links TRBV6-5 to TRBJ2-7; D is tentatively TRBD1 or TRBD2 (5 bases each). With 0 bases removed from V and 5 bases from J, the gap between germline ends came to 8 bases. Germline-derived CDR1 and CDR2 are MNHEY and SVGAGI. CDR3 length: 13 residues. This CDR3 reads CASSYSGDDEQYF. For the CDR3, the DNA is TGTGCCAGCAGTTACTCGGGGGACGACGAGCAGTACTTC.

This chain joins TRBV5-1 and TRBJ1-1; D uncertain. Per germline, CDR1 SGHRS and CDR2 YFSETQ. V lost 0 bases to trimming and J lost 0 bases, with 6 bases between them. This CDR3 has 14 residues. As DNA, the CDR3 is TGCGCCAGCAGCTTGGAAGCATTGAACACTGAAGCTTTCTTT. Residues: CASSLEALNTEAFF.

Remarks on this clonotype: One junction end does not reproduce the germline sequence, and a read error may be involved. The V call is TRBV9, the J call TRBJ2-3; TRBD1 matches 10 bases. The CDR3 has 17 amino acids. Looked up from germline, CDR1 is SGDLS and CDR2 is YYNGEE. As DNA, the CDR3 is TGTGCCAGCAGGGTAGTTTCCGGACAGGGGGACACAGATACGCAGTATTTT. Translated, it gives CASRVVSGQGDTDTQYF. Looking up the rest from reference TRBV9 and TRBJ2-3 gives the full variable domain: DSGVTQTPKHLITATGQRVTLRCSPRSGDLSVYWYQQSLDQGLQFLIQYYNGEERAKGNILERFSAQQFPDLHSELNLSSLELGDSALYFCASRVVSGQGDTDTQYFGPGTRLTVL.

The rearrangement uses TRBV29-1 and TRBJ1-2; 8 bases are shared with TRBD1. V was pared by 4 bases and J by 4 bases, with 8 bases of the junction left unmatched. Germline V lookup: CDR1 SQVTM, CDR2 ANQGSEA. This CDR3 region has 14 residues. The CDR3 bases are TGCAGCGTTGTTTCCGGGACAGGTGTCTATGGCTACACCTTC. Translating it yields CSVVSGTGVYGYTF. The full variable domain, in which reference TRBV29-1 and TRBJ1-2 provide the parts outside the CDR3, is SAVISQKPSRDICQRGTSLTIQCQVDSQVTMMFWYRQQPGQSLTLIATANQGSEATYESGFVIDKFPISRPNLTFSTLTVSNMSPEDSSIYLCSVVSGTGVYGYTFGSGTRLTVV.

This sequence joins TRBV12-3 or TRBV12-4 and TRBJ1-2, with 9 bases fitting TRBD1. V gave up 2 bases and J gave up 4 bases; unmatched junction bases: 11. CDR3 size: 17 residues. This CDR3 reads CASSLFPRDRESYGYTF. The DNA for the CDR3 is TGTGCCAGCAGTTTATTCCCCCGGGACAGGGAGTCCTATGGCTACACCTTC.

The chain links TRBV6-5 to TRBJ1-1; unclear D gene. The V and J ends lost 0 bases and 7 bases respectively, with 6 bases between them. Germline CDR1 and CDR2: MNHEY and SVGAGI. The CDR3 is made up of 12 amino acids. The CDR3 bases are TGTGCCAGCAGTTACTCGGAAGGTGAAGCTTTCTTT. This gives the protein CASSYSEGEAFF.

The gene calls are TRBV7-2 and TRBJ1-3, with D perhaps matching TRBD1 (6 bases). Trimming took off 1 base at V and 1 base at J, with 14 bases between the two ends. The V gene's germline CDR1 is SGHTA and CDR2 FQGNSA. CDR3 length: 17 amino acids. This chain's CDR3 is CASSLGPGGPSGNTIYF. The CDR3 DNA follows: TGTGCCAGCAGCTTAGGGCCTGGGGGGCCGTCTGGAAACACCATATATTTT.

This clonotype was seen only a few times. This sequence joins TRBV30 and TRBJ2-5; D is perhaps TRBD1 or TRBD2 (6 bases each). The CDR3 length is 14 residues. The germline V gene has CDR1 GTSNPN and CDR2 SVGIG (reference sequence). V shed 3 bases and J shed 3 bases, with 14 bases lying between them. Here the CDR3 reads CAWSPGGREETQYF. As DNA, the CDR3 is TGTGCCTGGAGCCCCGGGGGCAGGGAAGAGACCCAGTACTTC.

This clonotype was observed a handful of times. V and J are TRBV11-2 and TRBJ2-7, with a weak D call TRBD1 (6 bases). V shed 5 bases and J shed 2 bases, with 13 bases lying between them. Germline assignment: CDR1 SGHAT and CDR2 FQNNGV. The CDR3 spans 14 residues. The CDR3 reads CASSRIGQPYEQYF. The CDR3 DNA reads TGTGCCAGCAGCCGGATAGGACAGCCCTACGAGCAGTACTTC.

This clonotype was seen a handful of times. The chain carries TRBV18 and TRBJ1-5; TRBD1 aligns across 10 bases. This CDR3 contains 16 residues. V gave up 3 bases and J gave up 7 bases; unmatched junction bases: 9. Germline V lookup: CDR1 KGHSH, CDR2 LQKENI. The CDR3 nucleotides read TGTGCCAGCTCACCGACAAGAGGACAGGGGGACCAGCCCCAGCATTTT. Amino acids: CASSPTRGQGDQPQHF. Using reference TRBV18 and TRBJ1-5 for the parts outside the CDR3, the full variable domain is NAGVMQNPRHLVRRRGQEARLRCSPMKGHSHVYWYRQLPEEGLKFMVYLQKENIIDESGMPKERFSAEFPKEGPSILRIQQVVRGDSAAYFCASSPTRGQGDQPQHFGDGTRLSIL.

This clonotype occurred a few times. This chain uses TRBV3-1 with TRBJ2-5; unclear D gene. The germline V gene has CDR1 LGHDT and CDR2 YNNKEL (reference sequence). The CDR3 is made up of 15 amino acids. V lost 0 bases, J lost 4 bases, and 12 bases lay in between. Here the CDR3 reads CASSQDSATGETQYF. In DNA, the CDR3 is TGTGCCAGCAGCCAAGACAGCGCTACCGGAGAGACCCAGTACTTC.

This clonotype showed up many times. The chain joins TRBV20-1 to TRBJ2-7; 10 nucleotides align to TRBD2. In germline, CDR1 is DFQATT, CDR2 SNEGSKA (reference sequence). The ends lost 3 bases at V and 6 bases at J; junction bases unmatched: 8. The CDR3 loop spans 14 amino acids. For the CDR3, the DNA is TGCAGTGCTAGTCTAGCGGGAGCTGTGGGCGAGCAGTACTTC. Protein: CSASLAGAVGEQYF.

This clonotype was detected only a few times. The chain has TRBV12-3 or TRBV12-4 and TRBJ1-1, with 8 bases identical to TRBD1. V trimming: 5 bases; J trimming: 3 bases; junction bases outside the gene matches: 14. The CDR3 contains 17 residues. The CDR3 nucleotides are TGTGCCAGCAGTCTCGGGCCAGGGGGCGCCTGGGACACTGAAGCTTTCTTT. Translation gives CASSLGPGGAWDTEAFF.